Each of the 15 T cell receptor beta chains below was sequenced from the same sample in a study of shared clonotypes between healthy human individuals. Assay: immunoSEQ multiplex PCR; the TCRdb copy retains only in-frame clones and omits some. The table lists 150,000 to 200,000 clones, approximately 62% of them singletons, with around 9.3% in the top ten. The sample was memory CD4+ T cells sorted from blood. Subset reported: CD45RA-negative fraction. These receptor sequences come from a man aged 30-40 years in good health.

The CDR3 loop is CSVEWRGRNTEAFF. The CDR3 bases are TGCAGCGTTGAGTGGCGAGGAAGGAACACTGAAGCTTTCTTT. The rearrangement links TRBV29-1 to TRBJ1-1, with D hard to call. V dropped 3 bases and J dropped 1 base, with 12 bases sitting between them. This CDR3 region has 14 residues. CDR1 and CDR2 from the germline V gene are SQVTM and ANQGSEA.

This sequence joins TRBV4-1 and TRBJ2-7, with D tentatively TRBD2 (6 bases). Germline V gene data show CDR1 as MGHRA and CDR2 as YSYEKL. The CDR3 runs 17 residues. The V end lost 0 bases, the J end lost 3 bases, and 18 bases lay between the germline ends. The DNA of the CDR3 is TGCGCCAGCAGCCAAGATCCCACGTGGGAGGACCGCTACGAGCAGTACTTC. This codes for CASSQDPTWEDRYEQYF.

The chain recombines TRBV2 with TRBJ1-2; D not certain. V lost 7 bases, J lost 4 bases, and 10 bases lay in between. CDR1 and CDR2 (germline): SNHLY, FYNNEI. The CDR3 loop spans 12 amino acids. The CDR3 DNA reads TGTGCCAGCATGCACGAGAGCTATGGCTACACCTTC. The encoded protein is CASMHESYGYTF.

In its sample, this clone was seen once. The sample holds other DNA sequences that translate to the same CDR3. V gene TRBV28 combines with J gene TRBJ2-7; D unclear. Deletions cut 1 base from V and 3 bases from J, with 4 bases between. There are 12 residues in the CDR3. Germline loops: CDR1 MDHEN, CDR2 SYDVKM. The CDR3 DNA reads TGTGCCAGCAGTTTATTTGGCTACGAGCAGTACTTC. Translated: CASSLFGYEQYF.

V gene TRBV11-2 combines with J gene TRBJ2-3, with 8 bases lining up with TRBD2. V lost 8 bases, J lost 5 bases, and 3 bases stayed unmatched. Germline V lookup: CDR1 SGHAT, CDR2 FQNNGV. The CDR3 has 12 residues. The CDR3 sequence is CASGTSRDTQYF. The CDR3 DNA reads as TGTGCCAGCGGGACTAGTCGAGATACGCAGTATTTT.

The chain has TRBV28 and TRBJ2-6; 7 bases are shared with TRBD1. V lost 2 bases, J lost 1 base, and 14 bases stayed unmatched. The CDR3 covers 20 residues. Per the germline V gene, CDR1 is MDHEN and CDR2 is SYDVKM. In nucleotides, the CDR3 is TGTGCCAGCAGTTTACCACCCGGGACAGCCTTACCTTCTGGGGCCAACGTCCTGACTTTC. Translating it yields CASSLPPGTALPSGANVLTF.

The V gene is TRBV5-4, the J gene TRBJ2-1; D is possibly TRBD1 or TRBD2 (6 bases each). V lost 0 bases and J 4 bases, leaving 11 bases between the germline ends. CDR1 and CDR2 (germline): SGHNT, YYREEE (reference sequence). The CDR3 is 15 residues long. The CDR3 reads CASSLAGAGYNEQFF. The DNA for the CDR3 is TGTGCCAGCAGCTTGGCGGGGGCTGGTTACAATGAGCAGTTCTTC.

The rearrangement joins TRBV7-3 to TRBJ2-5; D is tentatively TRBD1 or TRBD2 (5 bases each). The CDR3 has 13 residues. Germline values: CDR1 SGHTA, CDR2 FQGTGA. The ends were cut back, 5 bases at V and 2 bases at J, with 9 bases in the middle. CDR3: CASSTRTQETQYF. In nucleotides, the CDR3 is TGTGCCAGCAGCACTAGGACACAAGAGACCCAGTACTTC. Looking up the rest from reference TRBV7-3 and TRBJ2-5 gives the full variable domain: GAGVSQTPSNKVTEKGKYVELRCDPISGHTALYWYRQSLGQGPEFLIYFQGTGAADDSGLPNDRFFAVRPEGSVSTLKIQRTERGDSAVYLCASSTRTQETQYFGPGTRLLVL.

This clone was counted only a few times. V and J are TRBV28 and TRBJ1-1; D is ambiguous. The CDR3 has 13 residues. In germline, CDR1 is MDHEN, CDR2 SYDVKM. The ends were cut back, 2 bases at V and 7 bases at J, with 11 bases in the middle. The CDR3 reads CASSLKFGLEAFF. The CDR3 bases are TGTGCCAGCAGTTTAAAGTTCGGGCTTGAAGCTTTCTTT. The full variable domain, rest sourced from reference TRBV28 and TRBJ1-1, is DVKVTQSSRYLVKRTGEKVFLECVQDMDHENMFWYRQDPGLGLRLIYFSYDVKMKEKGDIPEGYSVSREKKERFSLILESASTNQTSMYLCASSLKFGLEAFFGQGTRLTVV.

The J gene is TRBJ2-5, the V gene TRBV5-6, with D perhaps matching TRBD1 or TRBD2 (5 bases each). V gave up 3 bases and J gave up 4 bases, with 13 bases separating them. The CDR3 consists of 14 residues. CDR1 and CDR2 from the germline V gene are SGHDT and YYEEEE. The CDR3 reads CASSSVKGRETQYF. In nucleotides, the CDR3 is TGTGCCAGCAGCTCGGTCAAGGGACGAGAGACCCAGTACTTC.

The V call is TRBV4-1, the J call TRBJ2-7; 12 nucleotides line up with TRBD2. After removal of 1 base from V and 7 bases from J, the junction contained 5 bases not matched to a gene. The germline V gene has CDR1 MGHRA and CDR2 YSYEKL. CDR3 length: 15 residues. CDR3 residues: CASSQVASGGGEQYF. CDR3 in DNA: TGCGCCAGCAGCCAAGTCGCTAGCGGGGGGGGAGAGCAGTACTTC.

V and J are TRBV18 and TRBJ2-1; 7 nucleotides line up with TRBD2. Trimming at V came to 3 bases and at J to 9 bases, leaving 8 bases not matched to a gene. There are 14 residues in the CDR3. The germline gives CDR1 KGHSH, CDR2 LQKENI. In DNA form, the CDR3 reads TGTGCCAGCTCACCCGGGGACTATGGGGCTGAGCAGTTCTTC. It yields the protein CASSPGDYGAEQFF.

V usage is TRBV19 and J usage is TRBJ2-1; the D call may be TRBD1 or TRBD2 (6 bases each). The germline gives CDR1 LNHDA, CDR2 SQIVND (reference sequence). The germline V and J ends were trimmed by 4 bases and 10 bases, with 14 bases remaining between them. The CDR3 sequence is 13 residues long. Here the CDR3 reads CASSTVGGYEQFF. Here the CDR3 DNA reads TGTGCCAGTAGTACGGTCGGGGGCTACGAGCAGTTCTTC.

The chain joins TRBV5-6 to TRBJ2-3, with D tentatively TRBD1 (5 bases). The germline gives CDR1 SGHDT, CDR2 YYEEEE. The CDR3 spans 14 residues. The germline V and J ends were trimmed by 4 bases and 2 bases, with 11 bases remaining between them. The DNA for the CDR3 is TGTGCCAGCAGCCGTGGACAACTCACAGATACGCAGTATTTT. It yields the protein CASSRGQLTDTQYF.

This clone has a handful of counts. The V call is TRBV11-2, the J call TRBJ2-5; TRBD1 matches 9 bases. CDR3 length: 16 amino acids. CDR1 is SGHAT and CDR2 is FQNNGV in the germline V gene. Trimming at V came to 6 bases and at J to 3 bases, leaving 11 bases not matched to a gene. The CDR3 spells CASRDPGQGRKETQYF. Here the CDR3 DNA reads TGTGCCAGCAGGGATCCGGGACAGGGACGAAAAGAGACCCAGTACTTC.